Sequencing of this T cell receptor (beta chain) was carried out in a study of T cells in Graves' hyperthyroidism and ophthalmopathy. Study-level findings and limits: Ophthalmopathy could be told apart from stable hyperthyroidism with a 13 V-J model. Ophthalmopathy prediction by the model preceded onset by a median about 6.3 months. Blood held most thyroid clonotypes expanded above 0.001 frequency.

From RNA transcripts, TCR beta CDR3 regions were amplified. Using the HTBI primer set, a first-round RT-PCR was run on the TCR CDR3. TCRdb reanalysed the multiplex PCR reads using MiXCR and keeps one entry per CDR3 protein. The table lists roughly 380,000 distinct CDR3 sequences, about 15% of them singletons. Germline V gene lookup returns CDR1 MNHEY and CDR2 SMNVEV (reference sequence). The length of the CDR3 is 16 residues. As concerns this clonotype: Its antigen remains unidentified. At one of its ends the junction is not consistent with the germline gene, which may arise from a read error.

This sequence joins TRBV27 and TRBJ2-7, with 7 bases aligning to TRBD2. This receptor was identified in a woman aged 60-75 years with Graves' hyperthyroidism. Material: blood. The CDR3 DNA is TGTGCCAGCAGCCTCTCGGGGGGACTTAGCTCCCACGAGCAGTACTTC. It yields the protein CASSLSGGLSSHEQYF.